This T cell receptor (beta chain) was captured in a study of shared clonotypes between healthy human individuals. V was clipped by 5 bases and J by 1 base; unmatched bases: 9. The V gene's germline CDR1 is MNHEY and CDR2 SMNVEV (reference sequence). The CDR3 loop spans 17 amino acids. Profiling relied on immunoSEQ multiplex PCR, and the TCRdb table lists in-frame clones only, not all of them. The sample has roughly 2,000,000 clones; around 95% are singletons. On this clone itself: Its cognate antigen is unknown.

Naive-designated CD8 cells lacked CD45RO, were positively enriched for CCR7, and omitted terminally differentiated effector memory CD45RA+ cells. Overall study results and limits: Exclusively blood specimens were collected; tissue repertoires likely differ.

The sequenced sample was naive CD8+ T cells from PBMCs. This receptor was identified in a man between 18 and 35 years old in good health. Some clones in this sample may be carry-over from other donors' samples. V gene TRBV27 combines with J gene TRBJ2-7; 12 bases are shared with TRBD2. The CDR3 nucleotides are TGTGCCAGCAGTCGGGCTAGCGGGAGGGCCGGGTCCTACGAGCAGTACTTC. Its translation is CASSRASGRAGSYEQYF.